This TCR beta chain was obtained from a study of shared clonotypes between healthy human individuals. Study overall: The donor pool was made up of a couple of women and a few men aged 18 to 49. Notes on the study in general: An expected dependence of interdonor clonotype sharing on sequencing depth was noted.

Details on this clone: Its target is unknown.

CDR1 is LNHDA and CDR2 is SQIVND in the germline V gene (reference sequence). Trimming pared 4 bases from V and 3 bases from J, leaving 10 bases between. The CDR3 totals 14 residues. Produced via immunoSEQ multiplex PCR; TCRdb's table is partial and in-frame only. The sample has about 510,000 clones; about 79% are singletons. The receptor comes from a woman aged 40 to 49 in good health. Some clones in this sample may be carry-over from other donors' samples. The material sequenced was PBMCs. This chain joins TRBV19 and TRBJ1-5; a possible D gene is TRBD1 (6 bases). The CDR3 nucleotides are TGTGCCAGTAGTAGACAGGAACTCAATCAGCCCCAGCATTTT. Its protein is CASSRQELNQPQHF.